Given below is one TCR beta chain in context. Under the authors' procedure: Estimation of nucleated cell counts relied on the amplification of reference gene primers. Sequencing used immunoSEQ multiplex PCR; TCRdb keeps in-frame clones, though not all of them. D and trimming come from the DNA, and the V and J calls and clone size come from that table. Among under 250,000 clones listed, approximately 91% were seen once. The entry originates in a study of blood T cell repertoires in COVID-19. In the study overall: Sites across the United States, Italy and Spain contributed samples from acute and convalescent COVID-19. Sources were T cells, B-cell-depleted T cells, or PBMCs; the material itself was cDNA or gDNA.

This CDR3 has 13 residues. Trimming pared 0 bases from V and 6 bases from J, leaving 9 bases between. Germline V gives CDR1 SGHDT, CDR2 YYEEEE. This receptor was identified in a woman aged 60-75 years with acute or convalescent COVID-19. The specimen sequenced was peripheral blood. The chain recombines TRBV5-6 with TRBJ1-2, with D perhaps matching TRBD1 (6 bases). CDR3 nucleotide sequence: TGTGCCAGCAGCTTGGTAGGGGGGGATGGCTACACCTTC. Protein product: CASSLVGGDGYTF.